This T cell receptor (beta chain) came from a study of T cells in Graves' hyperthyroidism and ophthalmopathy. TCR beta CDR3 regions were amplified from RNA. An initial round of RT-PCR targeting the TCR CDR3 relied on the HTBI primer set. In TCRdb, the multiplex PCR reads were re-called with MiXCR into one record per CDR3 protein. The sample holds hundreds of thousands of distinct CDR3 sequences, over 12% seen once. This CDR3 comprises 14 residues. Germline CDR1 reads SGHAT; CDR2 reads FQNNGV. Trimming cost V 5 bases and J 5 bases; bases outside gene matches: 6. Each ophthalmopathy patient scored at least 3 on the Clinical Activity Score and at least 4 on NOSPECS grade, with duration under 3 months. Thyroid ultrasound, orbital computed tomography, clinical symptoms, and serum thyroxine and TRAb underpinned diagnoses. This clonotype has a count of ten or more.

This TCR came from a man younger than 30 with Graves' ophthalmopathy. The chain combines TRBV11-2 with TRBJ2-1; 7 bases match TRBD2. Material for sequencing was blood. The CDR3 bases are TGTGCCAGCAGCCCACGGCGGGAGAACAATGAGCAGTTCTTC. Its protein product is CASSPRRENNEQFF. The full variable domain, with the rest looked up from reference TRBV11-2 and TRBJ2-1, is EAGVAQSPRYKIIEKRQSVAFWCNPISGHATLYWYQQILGQGPKLLIQFQNNGVVDDSQLPKDRFSAERLKGVDSTLKIQPAKLEDSAVYLCASSPRRENNEQFFGPGTRLTVL.